This entry features one T cell receptor (beta chain) sequence. CDR3 length: 16 residues. V dropped 1 base and J dropped 4; count of bases not matched to a gene: 4. Per the germline V gene, CDR1 is SGHNT and CDR2 is YYREEE (reference sequence). The data stem from a study of blood T cell repertoires in COVID-19. Study in general: The United States, Italy and Spain supplied acute and convalescent COVID-19 samples.

Each participant's cohort was designated according to participant-reported clinical history. Sequenced by immunoSEQ multiplex PCR; TCRdb stores in-frame clones only, minus some. The table includes fewer than 350,000 clones, under 95% detected once. The chain has TRBV5-4 and TRBJ2-3; 12 bases agree with TRBD2. The sequenced sample was PBMCs or T cells enriched from blood (not recorded which). The sequence came from a woman aged 40-49 years with acute COVID-19. The CDR3: CASSLQASGGADTQYF. In DNA form, the CDR3 reads TGTGCCAGCAGCTTGCAGGCTAGCGGGGGGGCAGATACGCAGTATTTT.